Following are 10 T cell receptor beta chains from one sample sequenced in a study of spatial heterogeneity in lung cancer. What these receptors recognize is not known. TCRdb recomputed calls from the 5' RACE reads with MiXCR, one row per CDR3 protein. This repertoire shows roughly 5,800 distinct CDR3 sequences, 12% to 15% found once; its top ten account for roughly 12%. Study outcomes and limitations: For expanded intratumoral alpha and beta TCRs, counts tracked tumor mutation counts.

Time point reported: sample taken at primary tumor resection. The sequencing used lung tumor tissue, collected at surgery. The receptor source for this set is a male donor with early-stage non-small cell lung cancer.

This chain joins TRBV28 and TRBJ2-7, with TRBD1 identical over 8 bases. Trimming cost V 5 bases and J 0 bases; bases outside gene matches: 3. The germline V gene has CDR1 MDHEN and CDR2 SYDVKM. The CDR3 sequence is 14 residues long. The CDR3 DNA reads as TGTGCCAGCAGTACAGGGGGTCGCTCCTACGAGCAGTACTTC. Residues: CASSTGGRSYEQYF.

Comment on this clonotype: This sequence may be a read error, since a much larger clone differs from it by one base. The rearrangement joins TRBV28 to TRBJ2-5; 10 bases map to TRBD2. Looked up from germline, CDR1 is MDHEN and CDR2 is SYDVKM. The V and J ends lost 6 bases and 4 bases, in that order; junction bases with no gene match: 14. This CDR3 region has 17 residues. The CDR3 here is CASSNILLAGVPETQYF. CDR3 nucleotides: TGTGCCAGCAGCAATATTCTCCTAGCGGGAGTTCCAGAGACCCAGTACTTC.

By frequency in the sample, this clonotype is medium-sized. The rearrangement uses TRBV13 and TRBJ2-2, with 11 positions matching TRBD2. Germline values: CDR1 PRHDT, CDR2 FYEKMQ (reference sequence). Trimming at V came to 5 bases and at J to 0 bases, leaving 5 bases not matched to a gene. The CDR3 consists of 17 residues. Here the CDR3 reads CASSPRLAGSNTGELFF. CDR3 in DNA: TGTGCCAGCAGCCCCCGACTAGCGGGATCGAACACCGGGGAGCTGTTTTTT.

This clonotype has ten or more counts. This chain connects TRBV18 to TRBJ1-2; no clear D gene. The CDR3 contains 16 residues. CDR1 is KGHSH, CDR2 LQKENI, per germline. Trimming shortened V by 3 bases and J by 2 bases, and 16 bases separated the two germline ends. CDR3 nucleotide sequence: TGTGCCAGCTCACCCGGTCGGGGAGGAGAAAACTATGGCTACACCTTC. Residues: CASSPGRGGENYGYTF.

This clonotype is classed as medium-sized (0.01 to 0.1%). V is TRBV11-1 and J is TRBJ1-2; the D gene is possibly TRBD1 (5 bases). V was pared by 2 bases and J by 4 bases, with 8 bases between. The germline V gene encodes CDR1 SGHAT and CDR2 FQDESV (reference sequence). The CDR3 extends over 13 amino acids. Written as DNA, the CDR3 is TGTGCCAGCAGCTTACAGGGTCCCTATGGCTACACCTTC. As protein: CASSLQGPYGYTF.

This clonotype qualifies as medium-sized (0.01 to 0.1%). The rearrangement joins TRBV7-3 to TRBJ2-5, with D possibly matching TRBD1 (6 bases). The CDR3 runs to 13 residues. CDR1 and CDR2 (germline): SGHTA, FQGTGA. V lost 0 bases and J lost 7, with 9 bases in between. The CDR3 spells CASSLTGDTTQYF. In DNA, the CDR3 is TGTGCCAGCAGCTTAACAGGGGACACGACCCAGTACTTC.

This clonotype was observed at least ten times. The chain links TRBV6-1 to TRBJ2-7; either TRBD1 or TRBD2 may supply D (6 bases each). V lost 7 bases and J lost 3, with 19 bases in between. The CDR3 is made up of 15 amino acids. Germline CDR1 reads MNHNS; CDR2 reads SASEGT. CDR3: CASITGEGGNYEQYF. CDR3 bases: TGTGCCAGCATCACAGGAGAGGGGGGAAACTACGAGCAGTACTTC.

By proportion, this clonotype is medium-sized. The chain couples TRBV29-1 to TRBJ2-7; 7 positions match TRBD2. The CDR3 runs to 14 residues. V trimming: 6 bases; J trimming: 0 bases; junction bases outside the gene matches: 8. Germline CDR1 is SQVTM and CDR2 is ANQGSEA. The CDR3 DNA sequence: TGCAGCGTAACGAGCGGGGTGAGCTCCTACGAGCAGTACTTC. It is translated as CSVTSGVSSYEQYF.

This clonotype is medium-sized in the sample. The CDR3 protein is CASSSDRVNTIYF. CDR3 DNA: TGTGCCAGCAGTTCCGACAGGGTCAACACCATATATTTT. The J gene is TRBJ1-3, the V gene TRBV7-9, with 7 bases fitting TRBD1. From germline, CDR1 is SEHNR and CDR2 FQNEAQ (reference sequence). The CDR3 is 13 residues long. The junction had 6 bases not matched to a gene; V was cut back by 6 bases and J by 7 bases. Combining the CDR3 with reference TRBV7-9 and TRBJ1-3 gives the whole variable domain DTGVSQNPRHKITKRGQNVTFRCDPISEHNRLYWYRQTLGQGPEFLTYFQNEAQLEKSRLLSDRFSAERPKGSFSTLEIQRTEQGDSAMYLCASSSDRVNTIYFGEGSWLTVV.

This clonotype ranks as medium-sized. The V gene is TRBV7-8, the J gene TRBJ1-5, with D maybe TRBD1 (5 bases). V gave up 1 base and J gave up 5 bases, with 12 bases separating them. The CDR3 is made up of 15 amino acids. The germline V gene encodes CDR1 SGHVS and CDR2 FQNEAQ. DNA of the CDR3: TGTGCCAGCAGCTTAGTGGGCAGGGTCGATCAGCCCCAGCATTTT. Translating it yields CASSLVGRVDQPQHF.